The 24 T cell receptor beta chains below were found in one sample sequenced in a study of CD8 T cells in Susac syndrome. Reverse transcription used roughly 0.45 to 1 ug RNA and random hexamers. TCRdb redid the calling of the immunoSEQ multiplex PCR reads with MiXCR, one entry per CDR3 protein. The sample lists about 83,000 distinct CDR3 sequences; approximately 95% were seen once. Sequences were obtained from CD8+ T cells from PBMCs. Source of these receptors: a human donor with Susac syndrome.

This chain links TRBV2 with TRBJ2-4, with TRBD1 matching over 8 bases. Germline-derived CDR1 and CDR2 are SNHLY and FYNNEI. Trimming at V came to 6 bases and at J to 6 bases, leaving 10 bases not matched to a gene. This CDR3 is 15 amino acids long. CDR3 loop: CASRNRQGSVNIQYF. The CDR3 nucleotides read TGTGCCAGCAGGAATCGACAGGGGAGTGTAAACATTCAGTACTTC.

This clonotype was detected once. The gene calls are TRBV30 and TRBJ2-3; D gene unclear. V dropped 5 bases and J dropped 1 base, with 7 bases sitting between them. CDR1 GTSNPN and CDR2 SVGIG come from the germline V gene (reference sequence). The CDR3 loop spans 12 amino acids. CDR3: CAWGPGTDTQYF. DNA of the CDR3: TGTGCCTGGGGGCCTGGCACAGATACGCAGTATTTT.

The J gene is TRBJ2-2, the V gene TRBV3-1; D possibly matches TRBD1 or TRBD2 (6 bases each). Between the trimmed V and J ends, which lost 1 base and 2 bases, there was a span of 11 bases. In germline, CDR1 is LGHDT, CDR2 YNNKEL (reference sequence). The CDR3 has 16 amino acids. CDR3 nucleotide sequence: TGTGCCAGCAGCCAAGGAGGGGGGCCCAACACCGGGGAGCTGTTTTTT. Encoded protein: CASSQGGGPNTGELFF.

This clonotype was seen only a few times. The chain employs TRBV12-3 or TRBV12-4 and TRBJ1-2, with D uncertain. The CDR3 is 11 residues long. The V gene lost 1 base and the J gene lost 6 bases, with 3 bases spanning the gap. DNA of the CDR3: TGTGCCAGCAGTTTAGGGGATGGCTACACCTTC. It yields the protein CASSLGDGYTF.

The rearrangement joins TRBV9 to TRBJ2-3; TRBD1 aligns across 7 bases. The V segment lost 0 bases and the J segment 6 bases; nucleotides outside the gene matches: 4. The CDR3 is 14 residues long. The germline V gene has CDR1 SGDLS and CDR2 YYNGEE. In DNA form, the CDR3 reads TGTGCCAGCAGCGTAGAGACAGGGTCGGATACGCAGTATTTT. Protein: CASSVETGSDTQYF.

V usage is TRBV13 and J usage is TRBJ2-3; D gene unclear. The CDR3 covers 15 residues. The germline V and J ends were trimmed by 1 base and 2 bases, with 10 bases remaining between them. The germline V gene has CDR1 PRHDT and CDR2 FYEKMQ (reference sequence). CDR3 nucleotide sequence: TGTGCCAGCAGCTTAGCACGGCGGTCCACAGATACGCAGTATTTT. This codes for CASSLARRSTDTQYF.

This clonotype was seen a single time. This rearrangement joins TRBV9 to TRBJ2-3, with TRBD2 as a possible D gene (6 bases). Trimming removed 0 bases from V and 0 bases from J, with 8 bases in between. The CDR3 loop spans 15 amino acids. Per the germline V gene, CDR1 is SGDLS and CDR2 is YYNGEE. The chain's CDR3 is CASSVGDSSTDTQYF. The CDR3 DNA reads as TGTGCCAGCAGCGTAGGGGACTCCAGCACAGATACGCAGTATTTT. Together with reference TRBV9 and TRBJ2-3, the CDR3 gives the full variable domain: DSGVTQTPKHLITATGQRVTLRCSPRSGDLSVYWYQQSLDQGLQFLIQYYNGEERAKGNILERFSAQQFPDLHSELNLSSLELGDSALYFCASSVGDSSTDTQYFGPGTRLTVL.

The gene calls are TRBV5-6 and TRBJ2-5; a weak D match, TRBD2 (6 bases). The CDR3 consists of 14 residues. V was shortened by 4 bases and J by 5 bases, with 15 bases between the two germline ends. CDR1 is SGHDT, CDR2 YYEEEE, per germline. The chain's CDR3 is CASSPGTHGETQYF. CDR3 bases: TGTGCCAGCAGCCCCGGGACTCATGGGGAGACCCAGTACTTC.

The chain uses TRBV18 and TRBJ2-4; D is uncertain. This CDR3 has 14 amino acids. From germline, CDR1 is KGHSH and CDR2 LQKENI. The V end lost 0 bases, the J end lost 0 bases, and 3 bases lay between the germline ends. The CDR3 is CASSPPGAKNIQYF. The CDR3 coding sequence is TGTGCCAGCTCACCACCCGGAGCCAAAAACATTCAGTACTTC. Together with reference TRBV18 and TRBJ2-4, the CDR3 gives the full variable domain: NAGVMQNPRHLVRRRGQEARLRCSPMKGHSHVYWYRQLPEEGLKFMVYLQKENIIDESGMPKERFSAEFPKEGPSILRIQQVVRGDSAAYFCASSPPGAKNIQYFGAGTRLSVL.

This rearrangement joins TRBV25-1 to TRBJ2-7; the match to TRBD1 covers 8 bases. This CDR3 region has 15 residues. The trim removed 3 bases at V and 5 bases at J, leaving 9 bases unmatched. Germline lookup yields CDR1 MGHDK and CDR2 SYGVNS. CDR3 amino acids: CASSDIGQGAHEQYF. In nucleotides, the CDR3 is TGTGCCAGCAGTGATATAGGGCAGGGGGCCCACGAGCAGTACTTC.

The genes are TRBV6-2 or TRBV6-3 and TRBJ2-7; perhaps TRBD2 as D (5 bases). The V gene's germline CDR1 is MNHEY and CDR2 SVGEGT. The CDR3 consists of 11 residues. V was clipped by 8 bases and J by 5 bases, with 10 bases between them. The CDR3 bases are TGTGCCAGCCGTGGAGCGGACGAGCAGTACTTC. Its protein product is CASRGADEQYF.

The gene calls are TRBV6-1 and TRBJ2-1, with 14 bases lining up with TRBD2. This CDR3 is 17 amino acids long. Germline-derived CDR1 and CDR2 are MNHNS and SASEGT. V dropped 6 bases and J dropped 2; count of bases not matched to a gene: 6. The CDR3 reads CASSLGTSGSPYNEQFF. The CDR3 DNA reads as TGTGCCAGCAGCCTAGGGACTAGCGGGAGCCCCTACAATGAGCAGTTCTTC.

The V call is TRBV12-3 or TRBV12-4, the J call TRBJ1-1; weak D call: TRBD1 (5 bases). Trimming removed 6 bases from V and 0 bases from J, with 11 bases in between. This CDR3 has 14 amino acids. In nucleotides, the CDR3 is TGTGCCAGCAGCCTGGGACTCCTGAACACTGAAGCTTTCTTT. Translated, it gives CASSLGLLNTEAFF.

V and J are TRBV15 and TRBJ1-5; a possible D gene is TRBD1 (6 bases). Trimming stripped 3 bases from V and 4 bases from J, with 10 bases between. The CDR3 sequence is 14 residues long. In germline, CDR1 is LNHNV, CDR2 YYDKDF (reference sequence). The CDR3 is CATSSDRTNQPQHF. The CDR3, as DNA: TGTGCCACCAGCAGCGACAGGACGAATCAGCCCCAGCATTTT.

The sample holds one count of this clonotype. The gene calls are TRBV5-6 and TRBJ2-5; 10 bases fit TRBD2. V lost 0 bases, J lost 5 bases, and 7 bases stayed unmatched. The CDR3 runs 16 residues. Germline V gene sequence: CDR1 SGHDT, CDR2 YYEEEE. The chain's CDR3 is CASSLAPAGGRETQYF. Here the CDR3 DNA reads TGTGCCAGCAGCTTGGCCCCAGCGGGAGGGCGGGAGACCCAGTACTTC.

V usage is TRBV29-1 and J usage is TRBJ2-1; no reliable D call. The CDR3 loop spans 11 amino acids. V was cut by 3 bases and J by 8 bases, with 8 bases left in between. CDR1 SQVTM and CDR2 ANQGSEA come from the germline V gene. The CDR3 DNA reads as TGCAGCGTTGATCCTTTGGATGAGCAGTTCTTC. This codes for CSVDPLDEQFF.

V gene TRBV6-5 combines with J gene TRBJ2-4, with TRBD1 matching over 8 bases. J lost 10 bases, V lost 5 bases, and 7 bases had no gene match. This CDR3 has 13 residues. Germline CDR1 MNHEY, CDR2 SVGAGI. The CDR3 DNA follows: TGTGCCAGCAGTACCGCAGGGGGCTTGATTCAGTACTTC. Residues: CASSTAGGLIQYF.

This chain links TRBV20-1 with TRBJ2-7; maybe TRBD2 (5 bases). Germline CDR1 is DFQATT and CDR2 is SNEGSKA (reference sequence). V was trimmed by 0 bases and J by 0 bases, leaving 9 bases between them. The CDR3 is made up of 14 amino acids. CDR3 sequence (DNA): TGCAGTGCTAGAGAAGTAGCGACCTCCTACGAGCAGTACTTC. It is translated as CSAREVATSYEQYF.

The chain links TRBV29-1 to TRBJ2-7; 12 nucleotides align to TRBD2. The V segment lost 1 base and the J segment 6 bases; nucleotides outside the gene matches: 4. The germline V gene has CDR1 SQVTM and CDR2 ANQGSEA. The CDR3 runs 14 residues. The CDR3 sequence: CSVEGTSGNVEQYF. Written as DNA, the CDR3 is TGCAGCGTTGAAGGGACTAGCGGGAATGTCGAGCAGTACTTC.

The chain uses TRBV7-9 and TRBJ2-2, with D possibly being TRBD1 (6 bases). CDR1 is SEHNR and CDR2 is FQNEAQ in the germline V gene (reference sequence). The CDR3 spans 15 residues. V lost 8 bases to trimming and J lost 2 bases, with 15 bases between them. The CDR3: CASLGQRDNTGELFF. Written as DNA, the CDR3 is TGTGCCAGCTTGGGACAAAGGGATAACACCGGGGAGCTGTTTTTT.

This clonotype was detected only once. V gene TRBV9 combines with J gene TRBJ2-2; D not resolved. The CDR3 runs to 14 residues. Trimming took off 0 bases at V and 1 base at J, with 4 bases between the two ends. Germline assignment: CDR1 SGDLS and CDR2 YYNGEE. The CDR3, as DNA: TGTGCCAGCAGCGTAGACGGGAACACCGGGGAGCTGTTTTTT. Translating gives CASSVDGNTGELFF.

V is TRBV20-1 and J is TRBJ2-5, with a possible D match to TRBD2 (6 bases). Germline loops: CDR1 DFQATT, CDR2 SNEGSKA (reference sequence). This CDR3 has 14 amino acids. Trimming left V 4 bases short and J 5 bases short, with 17 bases between. CDR3 region: CSATKQTGEETQYF. In DNA, the CDR3 is TGCAGTGCTACCAAGCAAACGGGAGAGGAGACCCAGTACTTC.

The genes are TRBV28 and TRBJ2-5; D is uncertain. Trimming took 6 bases from V and 2 from J, leaving 10 bases between them. The CDR3 spans 13 residues. CDR1 is MDHEN, CDR2 SYDVKM, per germline. The CDR3 protein is CASSPSLQETQYF. The CDR3 nucleotides are TGTGCCAGCAGCCCTTCTCTTCAAGAGACCCAGTACTTC.

The V gene is TRBV12-3 or TRBV12-4, the J gene TRBJ2-7; D is perhaps TRBD2 (6 bases). Trimming took 0 bases from V and 2 from J, leaving 8 bases between them. There are 14 residues in the CDR3. CDR3 sequence: CASSLAGGTYEQYF. The CDR3 region has the DNA TGTGCCAGCAGTTTAGCGGGAGGCACCTACGAGCAGTACTTC.